The present T cell receptor (beta chain) was sequenced within a study of cytomegalovirus exposure and HLA in healthy donors. The CDR3 has 16 residues. The ends were cut back, 7 bases at V and 0 bases at J, with 19 bases in the middle. The V gene's germline CDR1 is SQVTM and CDR2 ANQGSEA. PCR involved 60 Vbeta and 13 Jbeta primers. Some clones are missing from TCRdb's copy, which holds only in-frame ones; the method was immunoSEQ multiplex PCR. The data show about 90,000 clones, with about 72% seen just once and around 2.3% held by the top ten. Sequencing was done on a sample of PBMCs. This TCR came from a young man in good health and CMV-seronegative. The chain carries TRBV29-1 and TRBJ2-1; tentatively, D is TRBD1 (6 bases). CDR3 protein: CSATRGTPYSYNEQFF. In DNA, the CDR3 is TGCAGCGCAACGAGGGGGACACCTTACTCCTACAATGAGCAGTTCTTC.